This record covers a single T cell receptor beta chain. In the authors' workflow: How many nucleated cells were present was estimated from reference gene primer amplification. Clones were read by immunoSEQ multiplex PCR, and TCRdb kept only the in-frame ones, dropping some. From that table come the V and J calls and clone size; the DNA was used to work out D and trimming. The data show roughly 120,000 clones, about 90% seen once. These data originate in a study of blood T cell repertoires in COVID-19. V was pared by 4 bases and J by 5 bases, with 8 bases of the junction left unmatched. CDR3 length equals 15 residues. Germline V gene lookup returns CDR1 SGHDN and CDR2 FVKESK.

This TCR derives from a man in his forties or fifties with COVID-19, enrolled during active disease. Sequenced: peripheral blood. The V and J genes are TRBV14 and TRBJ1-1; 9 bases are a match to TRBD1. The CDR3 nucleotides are TGTGCCAGCAGCCGCTTACAGGGGGCGCGTACTGAAGCTTTCTTT. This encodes CASSRLQGARTEAFF.